The rows below give T cell receptor beta chains drawn from one sample of a study of PD-1 blockade in classical Hodgkin lymphoma. Clones were read by immunoSEQ multiplex PCR, and TCRdb kept only the in-frame ones, dropping some. The table lists approximately 50,000 clones, about two thirds of them singletons. The material sequenced was peripheral blood mononuclear cells (PBMCs), taken before the second cycle of nivolumab. The receptor source for this set is a human donor with classical Hodgkin lymphoma. The CDR3 runs from the conserved cysteine through the conserved F or W. A D gene is named only where the DNA matches it firmly. Not every row has a clone size; where given, it reads once, few, many or a size class.

TRBD2	NA	TRBV9	TRBJ2-1	CASSLGLAGVYNEQFF	TGTGCCAGCAGCCTGGGACTAGCGGGAGTATACAATGAGCAGTTCTTC
NA	NA	TRBV21-1	TRBJ1-1	CASSKAGTGLNTEAFF	TGTGCCAGCAGCAAAGCGGGGACAGGGTTGAACACTGAAGCTTTCTTT
NA	few	TRBV7-3	TRBJ1-2	CASSVRPDYGYTF	TGTGCCAGCAGCGTTAGACCGGACTATGGCTACACCTTC
NA	NA	TRBV7-9	TRBJ2-7	CASSFTSGHFYEQYF	TGTGCCAGCAGCTTCACAAGTGGCCATTTTTACGAGCAGTACTTC
NA	NA	TRBV7-2	TRBJ2-7	CASSFRGNYEQYF	TGTGCCAGCAGCTTCAGAGGGAACTACGAGCAGTACTTC
NA	NA	TRBV4-1	TRBJ1-6	CASNFRDTGYSPLHF	TGCGCCAGCAACTTCCGGGACACAGGATATTCACCCCTCCACTTT
NA	NA	TRBV20-1	TRBJ1-4	CSASEDEKLFF	TGCAGTGCTAGTGAGGATGAAAAACTGTTTTTT
NA	NA	TRBV5-1	TRBJ1-1	CASSMGGAPNTEAFF	TGCGCCAGCAGCATGGGAGGGGCCCCGAACACTGAAGCTTTCTTT
NA	NA	TRBV19	TRBJ2-3	CASRAGYFTDTQYF	TGTGCCAGTAGGGCGGGGTATTTCACAGATACGCAGTATTTT
TRBD1	NA	TRBV6-6	TRBJ1-5	CASSPTGGYPQPQHF	TGTGCCAGCAGTCCGACAGGGGGCTACCCCCAGCCCCAGCATTTT
NA	NA	TRBV19	TRBJ1-5	CASSIRGSWGNQPQHF	TGTGCCAGTAGTATACGGGGCAGTTGGGGTAATCAGCCCCAGCATTTT
NA	NA	TRBV10-3	TRBJ2-3	CAISELGDTQYF	TGTGCCATCAGTGAACTGGGAGATACGCAGTATTTT
NA	NA	TRBV21-1	TRBJ1-2	CASSKQGAYGYTF	TGTGCCAGCAGCAAACAGGGCGCCTATGGCTACACCTTC
NA	few	TRBV19	TRBJ2-7	CASSQTPSDPYEQYF	TGTGCCAGTAGTCAAACCCCCAGCGACCCCTACGAGCAGTACTTC
NA	NA	TRBV30	TRBJ2-5	CALKREEETQYF	TGTGCCTTAAAAAGGGAGGAAGAGACCCAGTACTTC
NA	few	TRBV6-5	TRBJ2-7	CASSWTTTASYEQYF	TGTGCCAGCAGTTGGACCACAACTGCCTCCTACGAGCAGTACTTC
NA	NA	TRBV11-1	TRBJ2-2	CASSLTPINTGELFF	TGTGCCAGCAGCTTAACGCCAATAAACACCGGGGAGCTGTTTTTT
TRBD2	once	TRBV7-3	TRBJ2-2	CASSFSGSGTGELFF	TGTGCCAGCAGCTTTAGCGGGAGTGGTACCGGGGAGCTGTTTTTT
NA	NA	TRBV19	TRBJ1-1	CASSIGQMNTEAFF	TGTGCCAGTAGTATAGGACAGATGAACACTGAAGCTTTCTTT
NA	NA	TRBV30	TRBJ1-6	CAWSVNSPLHF	TGTGCCTGGAGTGTAAATTCACCCCTCCACTTT
TRBD2	NA	TRBV7-9	TRBJ2-2	CASSLKLAGGTGELFF	TGTGCCAGCAGCTTAAAACTAGCGGGAGGCACCGGGGAGCTGTTTTTT
TRBD1	once	TRBV5-1	TRBJ2-3	CASSIRQGVTTDTQYF	TGCGCCAGCAGCATACGACAGGGGGTAACCACAGATACGCAGTATTTT
NA	NA	TRBV6-5	TRBJ1-2	CASSFGTRNYGYTF	TGTGCCAGCAGTTTTGGGACGAGGAACTATGGCTACACCTTC
TRBD1	many	TRBV7-2	TRBJ1-2	CASSLGRGPVGYTF	TGTGCCAGCAGCTTAGGCAGGGGGCCCGTTGGCTACACCTTC
TRBD2	NA	TRBV28	TRBJ2-6	CASSPSGRALGANVLTF	TGTGCCAGCAGTCCAAGCGGGAGGGCTTTGGGGGCCAACGTCCTGACTTTC
NA	once	TRBV19	TRBJ1-2	CASSIQSRGGPYGYTF	TGTGCCAGTAGTATTCAATCCAGGGGCGGTCCCTATGGCTACACCTTC
NA	NA	TRBV6-5	TRBJ1-1	CASTQGPNTEAFF	TGTGCCAGCACCCAAGGACCGAACACTGAAGCTTTCTTT
NA	NA	TRBV5-8	TRBJ1-2	CASSQTAQDERFGYTF	TGTGCCAGCAGCCAAACCGCCCAAGATGAGAGGTTTGGCTACACCTTC
NA	NA	TRBV19	TRBJ2-3	CASSIGSKLTRTDTQYF	TGTGCCAGTAGTATAGGAAGTAAGTTAACCCGCACAGATACGCAGTATTTT
NA	NA	TRBV7-2	TRBJ2-1	CASGGVGNEQFF	TGTGCCAGCGGGGGAGTGGGCAATGAGCAGTTCTTC
NA	once	TRBV9	TRBJ2-1	CASSVGPSVEQFF	TGTGCCAGCAGCGTGGGACCTAGCGTTGAGCAGTTCTTC
NA	NA	TRBV6-1	TRBJ1-5	CASSDREQGPSQPQHF	TGTGCCAGCAGTGACAGGGAGCAGGGGCCGAGTCAGCCCCAGCATTTT
TRBD1	NA	TRBV6-1	TRBJ2-7	CASSPGTVYSYEQYF	TGTGCCAGCAGTCCCGGGACAGTTTACTCCTACGAGCAGTACTTC
TRBD1	NA	TRBV7-3	TRBJ2-3	CASSLGTGQDTQYF	TGTGCCAGCAGCCTCGGGACAGGCCAAGATACGCAGTATTTT
TRBD2	NA	TRBV2	TRBJ2-7	CASTGLAGSYEQYF	TGTGCCAGCACCGGACTAGCGGGTTCCTACGAGCAGTACTTC
TRBD1	NA	TRBV28	TRBJ1-5	CASSRQGGSNQPQHF	TGTGCCAGCAGTAGACAGGGGGGAAGCAATCAGCCCCAGCATTTT
NA	few	TRBV9	TRBJ2-1	CASSARSGDEQFF	TGTGCCAGCAGCGCTCGGTCGGGAGATGAGCAGTTCTTC
NA	NA	TRBV21-1	TRBJ2-2	CASSNRPPFTGELFF	TGTGCCAGCAGCAACAGGCCTCCTTTCACCGGGGAGCTGTTTTTT
NA	once	TRBV7-9	TRBJ2-7	CASSLFQGIYEQYF	TGTGCCAGCAGCTTATTTCAGGGCATCTACGAGCAGTACTTC
NA	NA	TRBV6-1	TRBJ1-5	CASRGNKYSNQPQHF	TGTGCCAGCAGGGGAAACAAGTATAGCAATCAGCCCCAGCATTTT
TRBD2	NA	TRBV27	TRBJ2-7	CATRSGNIDEQYF	TGTGCCACCCGGAGCGGGAACATCGACGAGCAGTACTTC
NA	NA	TRBV6-5	TRBJ2-7	CASSSRGRPDEQYF	TGTGCCAGCAGTTCCCGGGGCAGGCCCGACGAGCAGTACTTC
NA	NA	TRBV30	TRBJ1-5	CAWSTGNQPQHF	TGTGCCTGGAGCACCGGCAATCAGCCCCAGCATTTT
TRBD1	once	TRBV18	TRBJ1-4	CASSLGQGPNEKLFF	TGTGCCAGCTCACTGGGACAGGGCCCTAATGAAAAACTGTTTTTT
TRBD1	NA	TRBV5-6	TRBJ1-2	CASSLYGQGLGYTF	TGTGCCAGCAGCTTATACGGACAGGGATTGGGCTACACCTTC
NA	NA	TRBV14	TRBJ2-1	CASSQDLLGNEQFF	TGTGCCAGCAGCCAAGATCTGTTAGGCAATGAGCAGTTCTTC
NA	NA	TRBV7-9	TRBJ1-2	CASSPGQYGYTF	TGTGCCAGCAGCCCGGGGCAGTATGGCTACACCTTC
NA	NA	TRBV7-8	TRBJ1-2	CASSSSLQRANYGYTF	TGTGCCAGCAGCTCGTCGTTGCAGCGCGCTAACTATGGCTACACCTTC
NA	NA	TRBV25-1	TRBJ2-1	CASSGAWHYNEQFF	TGTGCCAGCAGTGGGGCATGGCACTACAATGAGCAGTTCTTC
TRBD1	NA	TRBV27	TRBJ2-7	CASSSDLGQGRIYEQYF	TGTGCCAGCAGTTCCGATCTCGGACAGGGGAGGATCTACGAGCAGTACTTC
NA	NA	TRBV6-5	TRBJ1-5	CASSYMGAQHF	TGTGCCAGCAGTTACATGGGGGCCCAGCATTTT
NA	NA	TRBV6-5	TRBJ2-1	CASSTLLLEQFF	TGTGCCAGCAGTACTTTACTCCTTGAGCAGTTCTTC
NA	NA	TRBV18	TRBJ1-1	CASSPLGLRDEAFF	TGTGCCAGCTCACCCCTCGGATTACGCGATGAAGCTTTCTTT